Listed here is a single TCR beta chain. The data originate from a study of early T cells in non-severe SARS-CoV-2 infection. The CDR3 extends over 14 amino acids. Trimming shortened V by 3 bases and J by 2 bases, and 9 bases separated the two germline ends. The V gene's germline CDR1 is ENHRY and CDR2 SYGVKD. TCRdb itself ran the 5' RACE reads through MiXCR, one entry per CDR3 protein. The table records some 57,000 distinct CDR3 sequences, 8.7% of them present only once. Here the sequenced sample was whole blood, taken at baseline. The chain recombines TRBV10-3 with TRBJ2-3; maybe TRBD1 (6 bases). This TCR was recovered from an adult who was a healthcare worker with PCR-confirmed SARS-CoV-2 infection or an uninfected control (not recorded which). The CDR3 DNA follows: TGTGCCATCAGTGACAGGGGTAACACAGATACGCAGTATTTT. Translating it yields CAISDRGNTDTQYF.